Listed here is a single T cell receptor beta chain. Its antigen remains unknown. TCRdb's copy holds only in-frame clones and misses some; the assay was immunoSEQ multiplex PCR. Of 80,000 to 130,000 clones in the sample, 94% are singletons; the top ten hold roughly 0.6%. CDR3 length: 14 residues. The germline CDR1 and CDR2 sequences are SGHKS and YYEKEE (reference sequence). Trimming shortened V by 0 bases and J by 0 bases, and 5 bases separated the two germline ends. These data originate in a study of siplizumab effects on memory and regulatory T cells. Study-level findings and limits: For mappable alloreactive CD4+ clones, the mean Treg-derived fraction was about 69% with siplizumab and under 35% in controls. Alloreactive sequences whose origin lay in unstimulated CD4+ memory cells were significantly reduced by siplizumab. Siplizumab cultures yielded proliferating Tregs whose suppressive function was not confirmed. A naive or memory phenotype could not be assigned to roughly 80-95% of the proliferating CD4+ or CD8+ clones.

Sequenced sample: Tregs sorted from blood. The receptor was isolated from a human donor in good health. This sequence joins TRBV5-5 and TRBJ2-3; D uncertain. Here the CDR3 DNA reads TGTGCCAGCAGCTTGGGTCCCAGCACAGATACGCAGTATTTT. Protein: CASSLGPSTDTQYF.